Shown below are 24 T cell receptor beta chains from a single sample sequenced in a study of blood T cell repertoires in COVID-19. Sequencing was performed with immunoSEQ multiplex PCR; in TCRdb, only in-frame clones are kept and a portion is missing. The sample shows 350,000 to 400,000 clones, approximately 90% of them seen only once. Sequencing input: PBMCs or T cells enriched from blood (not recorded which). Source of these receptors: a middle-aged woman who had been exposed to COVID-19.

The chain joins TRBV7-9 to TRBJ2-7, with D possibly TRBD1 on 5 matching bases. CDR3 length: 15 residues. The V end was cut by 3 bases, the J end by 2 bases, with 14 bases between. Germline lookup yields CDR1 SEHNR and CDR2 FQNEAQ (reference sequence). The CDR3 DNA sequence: TGTGCCAGCAGCTTTGTGGGTCCCAGGGCCTACGAGCAGTACTTC. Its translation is CASSFVGPRAYEQYF.

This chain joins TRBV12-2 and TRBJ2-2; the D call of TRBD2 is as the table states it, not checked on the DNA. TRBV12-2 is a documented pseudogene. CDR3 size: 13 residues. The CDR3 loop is CASRLAGAGELFF. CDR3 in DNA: TGTGCAAGTCGCTTGGCGGGGGCCGGGGAGCTGTTTTTT.

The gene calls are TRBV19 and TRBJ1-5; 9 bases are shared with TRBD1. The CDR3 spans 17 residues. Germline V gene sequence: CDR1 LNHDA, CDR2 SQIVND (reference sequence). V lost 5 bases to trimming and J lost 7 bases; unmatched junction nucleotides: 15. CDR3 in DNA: TGTGCCAGTAGTGGGACAGGGCACAACCCCGAGGGGCAGCCCCAGCATTTT. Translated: CASSGTGHNPEGQPQHF.

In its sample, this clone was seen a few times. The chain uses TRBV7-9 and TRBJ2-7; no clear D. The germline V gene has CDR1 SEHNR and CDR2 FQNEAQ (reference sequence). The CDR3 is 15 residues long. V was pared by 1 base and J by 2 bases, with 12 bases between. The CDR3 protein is CASSLDVVRAYEQYF. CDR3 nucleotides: TGTGCCAGCAGCTTAGACGTCGTGAGAGCCTACGAGCAGTACTTC. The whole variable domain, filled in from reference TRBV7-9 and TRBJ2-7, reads DTGVSQNPRHKITKRGQNVTFRCDPISEHNRLYWYRQTLGQGPEFLTYFQNEAQLEKSRLLSDRFSAERPKGSFSTLEIQRTEQGDSAMYLCASSLDVVRAYEQYFGPGTRLTVT.

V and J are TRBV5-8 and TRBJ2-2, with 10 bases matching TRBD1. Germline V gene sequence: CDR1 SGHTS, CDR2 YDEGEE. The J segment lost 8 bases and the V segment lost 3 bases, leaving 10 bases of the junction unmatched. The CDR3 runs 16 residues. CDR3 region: CASSWGDRGQGGELFF. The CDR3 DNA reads TGTGCCAGCAGCTGGGGCGACAGGGGGCAAGGAGGGGAGCTGTTTTTT.

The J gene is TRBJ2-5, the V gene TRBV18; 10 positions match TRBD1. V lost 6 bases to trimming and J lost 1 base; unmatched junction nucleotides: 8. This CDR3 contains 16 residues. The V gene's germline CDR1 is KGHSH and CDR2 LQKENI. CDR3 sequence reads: CASSPRQGASQETQYF. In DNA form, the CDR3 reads TGTGCCAGCTCCCCTAGACAGGGGGCGTCCCAAGAGACCCAGTACTTC.

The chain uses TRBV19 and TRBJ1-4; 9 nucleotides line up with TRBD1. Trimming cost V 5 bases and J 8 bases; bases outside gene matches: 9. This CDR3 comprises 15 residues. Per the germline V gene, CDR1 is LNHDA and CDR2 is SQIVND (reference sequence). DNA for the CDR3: TGTGCCAGTAGTTTATACGCCGACAGGGGGGAAAAACTGTTTTTT. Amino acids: CASSLYADRGEKLFF. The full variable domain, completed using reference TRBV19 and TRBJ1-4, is DGGITQSPKYLFRKEGQNVTLSCEQNLNHDAMYWYRQDPGQGLRLIYYSQIVNDFQKGDIAEGYSVSREKKESFPLTVTSAQKNPTAFYLCASSLYADRGEKLFFGSGTQLSVL.

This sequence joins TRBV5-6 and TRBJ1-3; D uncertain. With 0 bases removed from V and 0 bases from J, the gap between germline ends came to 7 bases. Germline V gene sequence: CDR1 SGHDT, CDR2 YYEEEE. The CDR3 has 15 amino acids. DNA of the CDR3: TGTGCCAGCAGCTTGGCTATCTTCTCTGGAAACACCATATATTTT. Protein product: CASSLAIFSGNTIYF.

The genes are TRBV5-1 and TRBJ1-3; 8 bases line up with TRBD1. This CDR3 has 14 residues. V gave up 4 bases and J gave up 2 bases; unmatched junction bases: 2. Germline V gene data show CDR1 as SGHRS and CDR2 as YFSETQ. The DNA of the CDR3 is TGCGCCAGCAGCACGGGACAGGCTGGAAACACCATATATTTT. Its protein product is CASSTGQAGNTIYF.

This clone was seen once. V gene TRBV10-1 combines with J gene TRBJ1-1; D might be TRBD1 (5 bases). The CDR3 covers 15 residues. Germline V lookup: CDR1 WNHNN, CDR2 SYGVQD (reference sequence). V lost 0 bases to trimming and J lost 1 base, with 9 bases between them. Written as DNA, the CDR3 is TGCGCCAGCAGTGAGTCGGGGCAGTCGAACACTGAAGCTTTCTTT. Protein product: CASSESGQSNTEAFF.

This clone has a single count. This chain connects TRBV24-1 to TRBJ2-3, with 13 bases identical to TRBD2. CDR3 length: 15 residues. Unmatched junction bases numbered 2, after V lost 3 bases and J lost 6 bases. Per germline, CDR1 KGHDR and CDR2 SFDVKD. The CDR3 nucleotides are TGTGCCACCAGTGATCGGACTAGCGGGAGTGATACGCAGTATTTT. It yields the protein CATSDRTSGSDTQYF.

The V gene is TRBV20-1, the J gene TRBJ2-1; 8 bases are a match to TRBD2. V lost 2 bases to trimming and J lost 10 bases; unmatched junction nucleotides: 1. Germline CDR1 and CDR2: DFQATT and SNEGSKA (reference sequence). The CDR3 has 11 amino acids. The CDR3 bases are TGCAGTGCTAGAATAGCGGGGGAGCAGTTCTTC. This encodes CSARIAGEQFF.

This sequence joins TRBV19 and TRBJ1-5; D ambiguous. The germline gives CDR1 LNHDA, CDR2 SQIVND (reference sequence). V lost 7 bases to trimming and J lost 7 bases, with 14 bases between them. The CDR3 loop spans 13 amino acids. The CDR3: CASKAGGIQPQHF. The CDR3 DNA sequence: TGTGCCAGTAAGGCCGGCGGAATACAGCCCCAGCATTTT.

The CDR3 protein is CASSFRGLDTYNEQFF. The CDR3 bases are TGCGCCAGCAGCTTCAGGGGGCTGGACACCTACAATGAGCAGTTCTTC. V usage is TRBV5-1 and J usage is TRBJ2-1; 8 bases agree with TRBD1. V lost 2 bases, J lost 2 bases, and 6 bases stayed unmatched. Germline V lookup: CDR1 SGHRS, CDR2 YFSETQ. CDR3 length: 16 residues.

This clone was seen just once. The CDR3 nucleotides read TGTGCCAGCAGTTTAGACGGAGCCACCGAGCAGTACTTC. It encodes CASSLDGATEQYF. The chain joins TRBV12-3 or TRBV12-4 to TRBJ2-7; D is unresolved. Trimming removed 1 base from V and 6 bases from J, with 10 bases in between. The CDR3 runs to 13 residues.

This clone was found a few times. The CDR3 nucleotides read TGTGCCAGCAGCTTAGAAGGCAGGGGCTCCTACGAGCAGTACTTC. This gives the protein CASSLEGRGSYEQYF. This chain joins TRBV7-2 and TRBJ2-7; D is possibly TRBD1 (6 bases). The CDR3 totals 15 residues. V gave up 1 base and J gave up 0 bases, with 10 bases separating them. Germline V lookup: CDR1 SGHTA, CDR2 FQGNSA.

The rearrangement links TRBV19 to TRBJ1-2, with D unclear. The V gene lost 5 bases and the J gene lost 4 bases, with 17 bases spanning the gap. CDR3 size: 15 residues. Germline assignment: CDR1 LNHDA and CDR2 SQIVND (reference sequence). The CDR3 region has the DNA TGTGCCAGTAGTTCTAGCACGGACCCTGCCTATGGCTACACCTTC. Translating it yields CASSSSTDPAYGYTF. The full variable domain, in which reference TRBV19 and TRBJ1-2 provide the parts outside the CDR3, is DGGITQSPKYLFRKEGQNVTLSCEQNLNHDAMYWYRQDPGQGLRLIYYSQIVNDFQKGDIAEGYSVSREKKESFPLTVTSAQKNPTAFYLCASSSSTDPAYGYTFGSGTRLTVV.

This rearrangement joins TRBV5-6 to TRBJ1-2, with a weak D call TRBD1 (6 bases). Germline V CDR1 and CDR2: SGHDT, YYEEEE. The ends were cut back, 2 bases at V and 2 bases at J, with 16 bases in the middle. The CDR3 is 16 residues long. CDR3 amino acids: CASSFLTRTANYGYTF. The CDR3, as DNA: TGTGCCAGCAGCTTTCTGACACGGACAGCCAACTATGGCTACACCTTC.

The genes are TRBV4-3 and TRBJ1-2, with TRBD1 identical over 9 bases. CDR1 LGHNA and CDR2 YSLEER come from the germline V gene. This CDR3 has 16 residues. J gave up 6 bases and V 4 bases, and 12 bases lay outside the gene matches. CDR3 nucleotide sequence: TGCGCCAGCAGCCCTAAACCCAGGACAGGGGCCCATGGCTACACCTTC. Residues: CASSPKPRTGAHGYTF.

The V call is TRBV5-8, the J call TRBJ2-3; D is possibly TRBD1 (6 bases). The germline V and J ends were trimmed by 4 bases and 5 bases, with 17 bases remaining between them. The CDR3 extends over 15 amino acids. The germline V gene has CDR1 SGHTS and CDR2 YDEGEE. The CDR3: CASSTRRQAGDTQYF. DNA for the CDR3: TGTGCCAGCAGCACGCGCAGACAGGCCGGAGATACGCAGTATTTT.

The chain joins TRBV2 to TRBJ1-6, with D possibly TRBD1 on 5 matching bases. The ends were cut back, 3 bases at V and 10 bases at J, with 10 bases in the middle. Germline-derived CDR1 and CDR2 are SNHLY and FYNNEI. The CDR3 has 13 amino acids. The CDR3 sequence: CASSDSGKSPLHF. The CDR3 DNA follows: TGTGCCAGCAGTGATTCAGGGAAATCACCCCTCCACTTT. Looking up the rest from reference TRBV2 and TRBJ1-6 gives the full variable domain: EPEVTQTPSHQVTQMGQEVILRCVPISNHLYFYWYRQILGQKVEFLVSFYNNEISEKSEIFDDQFSVERPDGSNFTLKIRSTKLEDSAMYFCASSDSGKSPLHFGNGTRLTVT.

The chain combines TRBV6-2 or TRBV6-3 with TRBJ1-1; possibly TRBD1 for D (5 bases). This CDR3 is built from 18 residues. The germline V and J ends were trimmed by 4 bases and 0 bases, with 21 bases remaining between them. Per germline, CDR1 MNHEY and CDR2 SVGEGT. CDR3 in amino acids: CASSSPTQLAGLNTEAFF. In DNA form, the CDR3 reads TGTGCCAGCAGTTCACCAACTCAATTGGCAGGGTTGAACACTGAAGCTTTCTTT.

This CDR3 reads CASSLKQVSMNTEAFF. The CDR3 DNA reads as TGTGCCAGCTCTTTAAAACAGGTTTCGATGAACACTGAAGCTTTCTTT. This rearrangement joins TRBV18 to TRBJ1-1, with D possibly matching TRBD1 (5 bases). Germline V gene data show CDR1 as KGHSH and CDR2 as LQKENI. The CDR3 has 16 amino acids. V lost 6 bases and J lost 0, with 17 bases in between.

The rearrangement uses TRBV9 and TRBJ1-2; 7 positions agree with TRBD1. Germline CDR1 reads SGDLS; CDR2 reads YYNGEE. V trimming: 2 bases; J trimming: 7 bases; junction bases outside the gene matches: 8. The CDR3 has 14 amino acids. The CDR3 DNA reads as TGTGCCAGCAGCGTTGGACAGGAAGGACGTGGCTACACCTTC. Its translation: CASSVGQEGRGYTF.